This TCR beta chain is drawn from a study of cytomegalovirus exposure and HLA in healthy donors. Of note for this clone: The antigen is unknown.

Whole-study findings and limits: In vitro experiments confirmed that three CMV-associated chains were specific for CMV antigens. Among TCR beta chains, those listed as cytomegalovirus-associated numbered around 160.

The assay was immunoSEQ multiplex PCR, and TCRdb's table has in-frame clones only and misses some. The data contain 100,000 to 150,000 clones, about 96% of them singletons. This sequence was found in a young man in good health and CMV-seronegative. Sequences were obtained from PBMCs.

In DNA form, the CDR3 reads TGTGCCAGCAGTTTAATGAGCAGGTCTGACGATCAGCCCCAGCATTTT. It encodes CASSLMSRSDDQPQHF. This chain uses TRBV28 with TRBJ1-5; no clear D. From germline, CDR1 is MDHEN and CDR2 SYDVKM. This CDR3 is 16 amino acids long. V lost 2 bases and J lost 5, with 16 bases in between.